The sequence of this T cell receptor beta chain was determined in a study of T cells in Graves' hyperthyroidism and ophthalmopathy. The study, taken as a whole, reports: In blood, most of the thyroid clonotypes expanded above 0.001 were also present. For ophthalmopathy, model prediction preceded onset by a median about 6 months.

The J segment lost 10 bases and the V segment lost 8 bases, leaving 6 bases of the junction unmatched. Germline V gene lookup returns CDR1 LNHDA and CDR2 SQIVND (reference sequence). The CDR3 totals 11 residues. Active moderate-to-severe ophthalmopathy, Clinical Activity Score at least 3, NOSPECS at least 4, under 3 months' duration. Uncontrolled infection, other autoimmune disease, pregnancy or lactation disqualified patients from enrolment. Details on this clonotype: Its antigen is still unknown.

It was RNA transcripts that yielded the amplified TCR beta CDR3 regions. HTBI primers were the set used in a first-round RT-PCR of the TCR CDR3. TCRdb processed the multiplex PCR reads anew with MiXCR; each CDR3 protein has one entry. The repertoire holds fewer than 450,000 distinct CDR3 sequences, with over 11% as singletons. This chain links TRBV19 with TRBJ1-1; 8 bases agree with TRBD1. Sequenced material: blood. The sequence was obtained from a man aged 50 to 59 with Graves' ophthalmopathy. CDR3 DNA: TGTGCCAGTGAACAGGGGGTCGGAGCTTTCTTT. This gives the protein CASEQGVGAFF.